This entry lists 5 T cell receptor beta chains sequenced from one sample in a study of blood T cell repertoires in COVID-19. This table comes from immunoSEQ multiplex PCR, and its TCRdb copy is limited to in-frame clones, with some not included. The table records around 150,000 clones, over 80% of them present only once. Sequenced input: PBMCs or T cells enriched from blood (not recorded which). These receptors all stem from a woman in her forties who had recovered from COVID-19.

The chain recombines TRBV7-9 with TRBJ2-1, with TRBD2 matching 7 bases. With V trimmed by 5 bases and J by 5 bases, 9 bases remained unmatched. The CDR3 totals 15 residues. CDR1 is SEHNR and CDR2 is FQNEAQ in the germline V gene (reference sequence). DNA for the CDR3: TGTGCCAGCAGCCCAGGGACGGGGGGTCACAATGAGCAGTTCTTC. It translates to CASSPGTGGHNEQFF.

J is TRBJ1-6 and V is TRBV23-1, with 7 bases that match TRBD1. TRBV23-1 is filed as an ORF, its function uncertain. The CDR3 is 21 amino acids. Losses at the gene ends were 2 bases for V and 1 base for J; bases not matched to a gene: 17. The CDR3 DNA follows: TGCGCCAGCAGTCAAAACTATACAAAGACAGGGCCTTATTCCTATAATTCACCCCTCCACTTT. Residues: CASSQNYTKTGPYSYNSPLHF.

This chain joins TRBV27 and TRBJ2-1; 9 bases are a match to TRBD2. This CDR3 spans 15 amino acids. V was pared by 2 bases and J by 10 bases, with 9 bases of the junction left unmatched. CDR1 is MNHEY, CDR2 SMNVEV, per germline (reference sequence). The CDR3 bases are TGTGCCAGCAGTTTAAAGGCGGGAGGGCCAGAGGAGCAGTTCTTC. It encodes CASSLKAGGPEEQFF.

The genes are TRBV5-4 and TRBJ2-2; 7 bases are shared with TRBD2. The CDR3 is 16 residues long. V lost 0 bases and J lost 0; bases outside the gene matches: 2. CDR1 and CDR2 (germline): SGHNT, YYREEE (reference sequence). The CDR3 protein is CASSLGTSPNTGELFF. The CDR3 DNA is TGTGCCAGCAGCTTGGGGACTAGTCCGAACACCGGGGAGCTGTTTTTT.

Remarks on this clone: The same CDR3 can be traced to other DNA sequences in this sample. The J gene is TRBJ1-5, the V gene TRBV9; unclear D gene. Germline assignment: CDR1 SGDLS and CDR2 YYNGEE. V shed 0 bases and J shed 3 bases, with 10 bases lying between them. CDR3 length equals 15 residues. The CDR3 DNA reads TGTGCCAGCAGCGTAGGGGTAGCATCCAATCAGCCCCAGCATTTT. It specifies CASSVGVASNQPQHF.